This T cell receptor (beta chain) came from a study of blood T cell repertoires in COVID-19. The overall study: The United States, Italy and Spain supplied acute and convalescent COVID-19 samples. T cells, B-cell-depleted T cells, or PBMCs supplied cDNA or gDNA.

Germline V gene data show CDR1 as LGHDT and CDR2 as YNNKEL (reference sequence). Trimming removed 2 bases from V and 9 bases from J; junction bases left unmatched: 10. The CDR3 runs to 16 residues. In the original analysis: It was from reference gene primer amplification that nucleated cell counts were estimated. Assay: immunoSEQ multiplex PCR; the TCRdb copy retains only in-frame clones and omits some. The V and J calls and clone size come from that table; D and trimming were worked out from the DNA. Of 120,000 to 150,000 clones listed, over 70% are singletons. The sequence was collected from a man between 45 and 60 years old who had recovered from COVID-19. Sample: peripheral blood. The chain uses TRBV3-1 (or the pseudogene TRBV3-2) and TRBJ2-1, with TRBD1 matching over 10 bases. CDR3 region: CASSQFPGTGVREQFF. DNA for the CDR3: TGTGCCAGCAGCCAATTTCCCGGGACAGGGGTGCGTGAGCAGTTCTTC.